This T cell receptor (beta chain) was recorded in a study of shared clonotypes between healthy human individuals. Regarding the study as a whole: Clonotype sharing among donors likely depends on sequencing depth. Sampling included only blood; tissue repertoires likely differ. Rarefaction exposed incomplete sorted-subset sequencing despite large depth. Clonotypes which were not shared had lower generation probabilities than clonotypes that all four donors shared.

Measured with immunoSEQ multiplex PCR; TCRdb has only the in-frame clones, and not every one. This table holds about 700,000 clones, less than 85% found once. To note about this clone: Antigen specificity is unknown.

The CDR3 extends over 14 amino acids. Germline V gives CDR1 MNHNY, CDR2 SVGAGI (reference sequence). V was clipped by 5 bases and J by 3 bases; unmatched bases: 5. The sequencing sample was made of memory CD4+ T cells sorted from blood. Subset of the sample: CD45RA-negative fraction. The TCR sequence derives from a woman between 25 and 40 years old in good health. This chain connects TRBV6-6 to TRBJ2-7; 9 nucleotides agree with TRBD2. This CDR3 is CASSGSSGNYEQYF. The DNA of the CDR3 is TGTGCCAGCAGTGGTTCTAGCGGGAACTACGAGCAGTACTTC.